This T cell receptor (beta chain) emerged from a study of Ad26.COV2.S vaccination and SARS-CoV-2 variants (dated by TCRdb to the early 2020s). Context from the whole study: Vaccine-arm donors were drawn from COV1001, a multicentre, randomized, double-blind, placebo-controlled phase I-IIa trial of Ad26.COV2.S in healthy adults. Ad26.COV2.S was administered intramuscularly at a dose of 5x10^10 or 1x10^11 viral particles, either as one shot or as two shots given 56 days apart. The specificity and breadth of SARS-CoV-2-reactive T cell receptors after Ad26.COV2.S vaccination were assessed by TCRbeta repertoire sequencing. Trial participants were randomized into five groups of five, in which low-dose or high-dose Ad26.COV2.S was given once or twice, or placebo was given on both occasions. Investigators remained blinded to trial group allocation during experiments and outcome assessment. The TCR-sequenced set comprised around 30 samples: some 20 Ad26.COV2.S vaccine recipients, 5 placebo recipients and 8 SARS-CoV-2 convalescent individuals. The paper as a whole reports these results and caveats: Comparable non-spike TCR breadth was observed between vaccine and placebo recipients, consistent with only spike being contained in the vaccine. The study was not powered to compare responses between vaccine doses or regimens. The authors noted that the TCR breadth and depth analyses may have underestimated total T cell responses. Higher spike-specific TCR breadth was observed in Ad26.COV2.S recipients than in placebo recipients (P = 0.0014). After vaccination, substantial breadth of spike-specific CD8+ and CD4+ T cell responses was reported.

A word on this clone: Its recognized antigen is unknown. No base qualities exist here, and no much larger clone lies one base off it.

This specimen's treatment or condition label, per the study, means: around 19 received Ad26.COV2.S at low or high dose, single or two shots; five or six received placebo; per-sample allocation not given. Repertoires of vaccine and placebo recipients were sequenced from samples collected on day 63 after the first injection. Between 29 July and 7 August 2020, Cohort 1b enrolled about 27 adults aged 18-55 years at one site in Boston, USA. Ad26.COV2.S was a replication-incompetent adenovirus type 26 vector that expressed a prefusion-stabilized SARS-CoV-2 spike protein derived from the original Wuhan strain. The immunoSEQ Assay was the method used to sequence TCRbeta CDR3 regions. After extraction, genomic DNA underwent amplification by bias-controlled multiplex PCR, followed by high-throughput sequencing. In the authors' own workflow: To quantify the absolute abundance of every unique TCRbeta CDR3 region, sequences were collapsed and filtered. T cell fraction was estimated by normalizing TCRbeta template counts to usable DNA, with usable DNA measured through amplification of reference genes found in all nucleated cells. Repertoire TCRs were annotated as SARS-CoV-2-specific when V gene, CDR3 amino acid sequence and J gene were exactly matched to a known reactive TCR set. The reference SARS-CoV-2 TCR set was obtained from MIRA and was filtered for enrichment in COVID-19-positive ImmuneCODE repertoires, whereby public or cross-reactive TCRs were removed. Using the MIRA antigens, annotated TCRs were further analysed by specific ORF or by position within an ORF. Breadth was defined as the number of annotated unique rearrangements divided by the total number of unique productive rearrangements, and depth was defined as the summed frequency of the annotated unique rearrangements. Group comparisons of TCR breadth used two-sided Wilcoxon rank-sum tests. TCRdb provides this immuneACCESS table in a form limited to in-frame rearrangements. Some clones are lacking; in checked studies, under half of them reflect an unresolved V gene, and why the rest are absent is not known. The DNA gave D and trimming, while V, J and clone size come from that table. The sample table lists over 400,000 clones, roughly nine tenths of them with a count of one. The top ten hold around 2.5% of the sample.

Measured from the cysteine to the phenylalanine, the CDR3 is 12 residues long. This entry keeps only the CDR3 DNA: 36 bases, framed from base 1. Trimming costs V 6 bases and J 5 bases, and their ends lie 11 bases apart. Via the germline V gene, CDR1 is SGHDT and CDR2 YYEEEE. The source of this sequence is a person aged 18 to 59 who received the Ad26.COV2.S COVID-19 vaccine or a placebo. The material sequenced was peripheral blood, taken in a trial of Ad26.COV2.S vaccine versus placebo. Recombination joined TRBV5-6 with TRBJ1-2, with the D gene not confidently named. Here is the DNA: TGTGCCAGCATCCGGTGGGTGTATGGCTACACCTTC. Translated, it gives CASIRWVYGYTF.